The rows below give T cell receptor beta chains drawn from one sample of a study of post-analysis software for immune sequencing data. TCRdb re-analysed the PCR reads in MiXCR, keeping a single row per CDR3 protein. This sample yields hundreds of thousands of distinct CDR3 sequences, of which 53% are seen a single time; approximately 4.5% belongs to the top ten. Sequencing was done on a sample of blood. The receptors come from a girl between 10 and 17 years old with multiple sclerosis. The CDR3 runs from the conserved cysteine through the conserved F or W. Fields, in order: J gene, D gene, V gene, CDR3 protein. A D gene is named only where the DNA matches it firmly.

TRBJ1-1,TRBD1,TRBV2,CASITGTGASGTEAFF
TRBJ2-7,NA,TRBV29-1,CSVGLSAREQYF
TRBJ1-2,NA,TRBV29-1,CSVEDWFYGYTF
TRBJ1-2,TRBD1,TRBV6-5,CASSYLYRGADGYTF
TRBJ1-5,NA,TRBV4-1,CASSQDREPNQPQHF
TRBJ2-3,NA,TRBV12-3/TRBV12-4,CASSVDTQYF
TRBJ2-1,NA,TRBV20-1,CSEVGGPYNEQFF
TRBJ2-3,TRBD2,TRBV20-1,CSARGREDSTQYF
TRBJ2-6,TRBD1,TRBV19,CASSITGAGANVLTF
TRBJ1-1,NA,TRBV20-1,CSASGTLNTEAFF
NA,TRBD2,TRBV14,CASSPGTSGRYSYEQYF
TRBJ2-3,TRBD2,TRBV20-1,CSAKLAGGPHTQYF
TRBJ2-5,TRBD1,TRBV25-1,CASSKPGQGQETQYF
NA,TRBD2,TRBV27,CASSLSGAFVEQYF
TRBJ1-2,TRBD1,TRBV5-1,CASSFRTGDSEGYTF
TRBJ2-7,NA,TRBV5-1,CASSFNLGEQYF